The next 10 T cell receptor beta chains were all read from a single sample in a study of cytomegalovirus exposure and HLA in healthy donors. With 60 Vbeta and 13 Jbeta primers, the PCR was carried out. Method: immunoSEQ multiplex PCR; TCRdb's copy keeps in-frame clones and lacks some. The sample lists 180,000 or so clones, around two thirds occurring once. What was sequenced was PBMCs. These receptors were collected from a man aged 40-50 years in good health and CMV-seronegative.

The CDR3 is CASSQGRDSGNTIYF. The CDR3 region has the DNA TGTGCCAGCAGCCAGGGTAGGGACTCTGGAAACACCATATATTTT. V gene TRBV7-6 combines with J gene TRBJ1-3; maybe TRBD1 (5 bases). V lost 5 bases and J 0 bases, leaving 11 bases between the germline ends. Germline V gene sequence: CDR1 SGHVS, CDR2 FNYEAQ. The CDR3 covers 15 residues.

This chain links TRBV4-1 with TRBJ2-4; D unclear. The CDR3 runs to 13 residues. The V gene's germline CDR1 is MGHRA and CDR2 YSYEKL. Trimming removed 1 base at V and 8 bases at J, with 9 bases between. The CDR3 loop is CASSQAPGDIQYF. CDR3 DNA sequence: TGCGCCAGCAGCCAAGCGCCCGGTGACATTCAGTACTTC.

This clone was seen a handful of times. DNA for the CDR3: TGTGCCAGCAGCTTCGAGCGCAATTCACCCCTCCACTTT. Encoded protein: CASSFERNSPLHF. The chain combines TRBV7-9 with TRBJ1-6; D remains ambiguous. This CDR3 comprises 13 residues. The germline V and J ends were trimmed by 3 bases and 7 bases, with 7 bases remaining between them. Germline CDR1 reads SEHNR; CDR2 reads FQNEAQ (reference sequence).

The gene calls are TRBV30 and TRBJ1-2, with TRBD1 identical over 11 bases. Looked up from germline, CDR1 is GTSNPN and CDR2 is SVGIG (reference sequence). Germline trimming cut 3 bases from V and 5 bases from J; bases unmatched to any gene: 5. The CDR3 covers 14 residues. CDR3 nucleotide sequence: TGTGCCTGGAGCCGGACAGGGGGCTATTATGGCTACACCTTC. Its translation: CAWSRTGGYYGYTF.

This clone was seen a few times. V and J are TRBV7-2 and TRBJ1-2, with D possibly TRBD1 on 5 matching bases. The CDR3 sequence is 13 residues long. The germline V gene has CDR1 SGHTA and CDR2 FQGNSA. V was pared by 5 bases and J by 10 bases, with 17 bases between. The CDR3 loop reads CASSPNPIGAYTF. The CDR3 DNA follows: TGTGCCAGCAGCCCTAACCCGATAGGGGCCTACACCTTC.

CDR3 amino acids: CASSQVGSFGEQYF. The DNA of the CDR3 is TGCGCCAGCAGCCAAGTCGGGAGTTTTGGCGAGCAGTACTTC. The chain has TRBV4-1 and TRBJ2-7; TRBD2 is a possible D gene (6 bases). Germline V gene sequence: CDR1 MGHRA, CDR2 YSYEKL. V was cut by 1 base and J by 6 bases, with 13 bases left in between. The CDR3 is 14 residues long.

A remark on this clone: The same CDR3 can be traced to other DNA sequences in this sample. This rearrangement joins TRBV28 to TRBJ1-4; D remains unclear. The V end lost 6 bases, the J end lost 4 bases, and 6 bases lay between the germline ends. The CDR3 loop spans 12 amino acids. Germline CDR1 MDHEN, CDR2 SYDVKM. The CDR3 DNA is TGTGCCAGCAGCCCTAATAATGAAAAACTGTTTTTT. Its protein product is CASSPNNEKLFF.

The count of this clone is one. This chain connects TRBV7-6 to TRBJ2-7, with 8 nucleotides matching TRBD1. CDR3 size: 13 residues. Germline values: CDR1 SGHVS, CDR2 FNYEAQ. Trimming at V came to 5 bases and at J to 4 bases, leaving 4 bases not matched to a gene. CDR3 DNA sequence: TGTGCCAGCAGCCCCAGGGGGCCATACGAGCAGTACTTC. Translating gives CASSPRGPYEQYF.

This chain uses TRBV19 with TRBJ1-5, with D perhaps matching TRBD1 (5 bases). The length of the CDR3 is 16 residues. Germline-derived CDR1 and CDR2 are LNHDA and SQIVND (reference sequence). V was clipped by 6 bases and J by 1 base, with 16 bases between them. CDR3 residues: CASRGGLAMSNQPQHF. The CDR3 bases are TGTGCCAGTAGGGGGGGTTTAGCGATGAGCAATCAGCCCCAGCATTTT.

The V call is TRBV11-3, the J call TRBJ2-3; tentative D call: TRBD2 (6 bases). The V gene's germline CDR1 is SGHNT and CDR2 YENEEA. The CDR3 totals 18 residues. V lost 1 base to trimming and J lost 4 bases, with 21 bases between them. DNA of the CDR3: TGTGCCAGCAGCTTAGGCATCGGAGGGGCGAAAGTCTCAGATACGCAGTATTTT. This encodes CASSLGIGGAKVSDTQYF.